The rows below give T cell receptor beta chains drawn from one sample of a study of breast tumors, draining lymph nodes, adjacent tissues. Each CDR3 protein is one row after TCRdb ran MiXCR on the multiplex PCR reads. The sample lists about 200,000 distinct CDR3 sequences, approximately 36% occurring once. Input material: axillary lymph node tissue. These receptors all come from a female donor with breast cancer. Some clones in this sample may be carry-over from other donors' samples. Both conserved end residues are part of each CDR3.

TRBJ1-6 TRBV2 CASSEDSFNSPLHF
TRBJ1-4 TRBV18 CASSRWTPATNEKLFF
TRBJ2-7 TRBV18 CASSLQTGTGGYEQYF
TRBJ2-1 TRBV7-3 CASSRRQGGPYNEQFF
TRBJ1-6 TRBV28 CASSQLASGYNSPLHF
TRBJ2-7 TRBV18 CASSPDLTDHEQYF
TRBJ1-5 TRBV2 CASSEAHGRNQPQHF
TRBJ2-1 TRBV2 CASGQSSSYNEQFF
TRBJ2-3 TRBV4-2 CASSQDQWGRRDTQYF
TRBJ2-3 TRBV11-2 CASSGTGITDTQYF
TRBJ1-5 TRBV12-5 CASGLVLQGAFQPQHF
TRBJ1-4 TRBV9 CASSVGFQANEKLFF
TRBJ2-3 TRBV7-6 CASSLNRAYNEQYF
TRBJ2-3 TRBV30 CAWSKGNTDTQYF
TRBJ2-5 TRBV7-2 CASSSPSGGPAETQYF
TRBJ1-2 TRBV6-2/TRBV6-3 CASSYSAGVGYTF
TRBJ1-5 TRBV20-1 CSASLPQHF
TRBJ2-7 TRBV7-8 CASSLFTSNEQYF
TRBJ1-5 TRBV5-6 CASSSGPSNQPQHF
TRBJ1-2 TRBV2 CASSTPTGTHAGGYTF
TRBJ2-5 TRBV3-1 CASSPLPSVRETQYF
TRBJ2-1 TRBV25-1 CASSAHRGQGYNEQFF
TRBJ2-5 TRBV12-3/TRBV12-4 CASSSSSGTLRETQYF
TRBJ1-4 TRBV20-1 CSAPDGGAEKLFF
TRBJ1-5 TRBV5-1 CASSLGAVDQPQHF
TRBJ2-2 TRBV6-5 CASSHRGTGILNTGELFF